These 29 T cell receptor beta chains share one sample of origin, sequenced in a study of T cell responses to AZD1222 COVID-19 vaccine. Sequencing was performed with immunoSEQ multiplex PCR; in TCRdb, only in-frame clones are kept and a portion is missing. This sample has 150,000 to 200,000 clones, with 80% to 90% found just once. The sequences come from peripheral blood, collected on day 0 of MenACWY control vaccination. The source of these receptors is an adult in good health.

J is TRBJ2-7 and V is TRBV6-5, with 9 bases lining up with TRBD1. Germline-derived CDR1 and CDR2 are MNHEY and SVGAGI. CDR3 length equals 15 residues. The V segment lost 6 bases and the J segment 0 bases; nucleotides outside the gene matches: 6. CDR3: CASSTGTGSSYEQYF. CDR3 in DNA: TGTGCCAGCAGCACCGGGACAGGGAGCTCCTACGAGCAGTACTTC.

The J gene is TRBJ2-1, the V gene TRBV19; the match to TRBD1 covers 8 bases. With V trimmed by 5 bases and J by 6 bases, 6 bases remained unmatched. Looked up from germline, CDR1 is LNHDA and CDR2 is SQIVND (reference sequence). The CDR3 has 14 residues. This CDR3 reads CASSPGTGGNEQFF. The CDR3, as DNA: TGTGCCAGTAGTCCCGGGACAGGAGGCAATGAGCAGTTCTTC.

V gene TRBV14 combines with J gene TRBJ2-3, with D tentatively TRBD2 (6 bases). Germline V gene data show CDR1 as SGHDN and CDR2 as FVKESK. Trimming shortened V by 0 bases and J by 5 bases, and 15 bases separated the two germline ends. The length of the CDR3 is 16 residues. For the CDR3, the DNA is TGTGCCAGCAGCCAAGATCTTCCGGGAGCGGGAGATACGCAGTATTTT. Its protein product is CASSQDLPGAGDTQYF.

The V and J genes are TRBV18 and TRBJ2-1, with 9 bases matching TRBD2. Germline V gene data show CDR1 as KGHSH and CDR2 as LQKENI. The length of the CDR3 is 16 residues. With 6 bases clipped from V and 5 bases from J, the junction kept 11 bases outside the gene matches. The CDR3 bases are TGTGCCAGCTCGCGCGCCGGACTAGCGCTGAACAATGAGCAGTTCTTC. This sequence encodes CASSRAGLALNNEQFF.

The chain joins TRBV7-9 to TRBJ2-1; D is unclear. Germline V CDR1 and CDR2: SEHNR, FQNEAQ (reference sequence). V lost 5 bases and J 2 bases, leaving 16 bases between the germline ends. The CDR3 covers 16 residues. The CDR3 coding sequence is TGTGCCAGCAGCCGACCGACCCGGCCCCCCTACAATGAGCAGTTCTTC. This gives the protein CASSRPTRPPYNEQFF.

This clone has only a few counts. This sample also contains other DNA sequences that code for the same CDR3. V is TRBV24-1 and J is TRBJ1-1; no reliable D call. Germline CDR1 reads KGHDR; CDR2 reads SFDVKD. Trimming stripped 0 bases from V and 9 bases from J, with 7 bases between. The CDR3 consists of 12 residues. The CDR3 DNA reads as TGTGCCACCAGTGATTTGGCAGGAAAAGCTTTCTTT. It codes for CATSDLAGKAFF.

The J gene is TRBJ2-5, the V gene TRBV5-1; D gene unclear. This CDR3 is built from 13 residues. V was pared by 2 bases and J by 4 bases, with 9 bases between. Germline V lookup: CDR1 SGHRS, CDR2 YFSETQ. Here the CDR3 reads CASSFSTPETQYF. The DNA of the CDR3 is TGCGCCAGCAGCTTCTCTACCCCAGAGACCCAGTACTTC.

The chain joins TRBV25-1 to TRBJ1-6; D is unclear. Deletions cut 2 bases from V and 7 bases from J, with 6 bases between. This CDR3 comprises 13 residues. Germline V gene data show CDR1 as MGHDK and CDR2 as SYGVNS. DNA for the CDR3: TGTGCCAGCAGTGAAAAGTGGAATTCACCCCTCCACTTT. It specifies CASSEKWNSPLHF.

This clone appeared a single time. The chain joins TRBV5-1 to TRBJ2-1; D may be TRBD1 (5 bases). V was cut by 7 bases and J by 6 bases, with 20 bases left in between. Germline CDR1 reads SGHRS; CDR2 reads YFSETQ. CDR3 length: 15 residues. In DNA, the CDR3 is TGCGCCAGCTCCAAGGGGTCTACCCCCTCCAATGAGCAGTTCTTC. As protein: CASSKGSTPSNEQFF.

Written as DNA, the CDR3 is TGCGCCAGCAGCCAAGGACAGGGAGGGGAGACCCAGTACTTC. This codes for CASSQGQGGETQYF. V gene TRBV4-1 combines with J gene TRBJ2-5; D may match TRBD1 or TRBD2 (7 bases each). The CDR3 has 14 residues. The V end was cut by 1 base, the J end by 5 bases, with 11 bases between. CDR1 MGHRA and CDR2 YSYEKL come from the germline V gene.

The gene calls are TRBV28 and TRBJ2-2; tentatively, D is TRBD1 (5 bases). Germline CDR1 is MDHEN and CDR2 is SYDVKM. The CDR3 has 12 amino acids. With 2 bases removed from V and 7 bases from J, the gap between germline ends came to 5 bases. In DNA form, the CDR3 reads TGTGCCAGCAGTTTAAGGGGCGGGGAGCTGTTTTTT. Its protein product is CASSLRGGELFF.

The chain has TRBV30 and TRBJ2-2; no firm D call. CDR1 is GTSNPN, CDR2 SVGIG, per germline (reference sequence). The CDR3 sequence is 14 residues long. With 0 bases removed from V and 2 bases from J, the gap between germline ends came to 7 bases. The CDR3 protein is CAWSVGQNTGELFF. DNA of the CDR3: TGTGCCTGGAGTGTGGGCCAAAACACCGGGGAGCTGTTTTTT.

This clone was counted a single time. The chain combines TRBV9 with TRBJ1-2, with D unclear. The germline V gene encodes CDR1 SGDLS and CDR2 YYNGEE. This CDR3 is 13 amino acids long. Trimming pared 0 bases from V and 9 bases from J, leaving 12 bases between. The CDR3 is CASSVAPFISYTF. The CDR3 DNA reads TGTGCCAGCAGCGTAGCCCCTTTTATCAGCTACACCTTC.

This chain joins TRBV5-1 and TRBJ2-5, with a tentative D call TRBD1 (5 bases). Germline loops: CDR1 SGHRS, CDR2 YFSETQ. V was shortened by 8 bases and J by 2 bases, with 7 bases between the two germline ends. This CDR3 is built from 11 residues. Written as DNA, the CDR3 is TGCGCCAGTACAGGACAAGAGACCCAGTACTTC. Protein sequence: CASTGQETQYF. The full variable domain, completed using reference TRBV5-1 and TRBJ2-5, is KAGVTQTPRYLIKTRGQQVTLSCSPISGHRSVSWYQQTPGQGLQFLFEYFSETQRNKGNFPGRFSGRQFSNSRSEMNVSTLELGDSALYLCASTGQETQYFGPGTRLLVL.

CDR3 nucleotides: TGTGCCAGCTCCTATGAGCTCAATGAGCAGTTCTTC. Its translation is CASSYELNEQFF. The V gene is TRBV18, the J gene TRBJ2-1; D uncertain. The germline V gene has CDR1 KGHSH and CDR2 LQKENI. V lost 6 bases to trimming and J lost 6 bases, with 9 bases between them. The length of the CDR3 is 12 residues. Filled out from reference TRBV18 and TRBJ2-1, the complete variable domain reads NAGVMQNPRHLVRRRGQEARLRCSPMKGHSHVYWYRQLPEEGLKFMVYLQKENIIDESGMPKERFSAEFPKEGPSILRIQQVVRGDSAAYFCASSYELNEQFFGPGTRLTVL.

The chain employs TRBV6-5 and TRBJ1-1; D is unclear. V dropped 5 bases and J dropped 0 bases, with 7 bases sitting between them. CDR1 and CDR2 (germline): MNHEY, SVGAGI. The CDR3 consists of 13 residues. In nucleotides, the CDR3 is TGTGCCAGCAGTCCACAGCTGAACACTGAAGCTTTCTTT. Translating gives CASSPQLNTEAFF.

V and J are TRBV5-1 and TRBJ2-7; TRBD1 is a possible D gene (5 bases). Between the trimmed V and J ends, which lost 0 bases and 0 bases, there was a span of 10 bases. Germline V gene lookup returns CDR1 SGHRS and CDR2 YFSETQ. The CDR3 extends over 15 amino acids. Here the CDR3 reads CASSLGGGSSYEQYF. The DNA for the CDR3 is TGCGCCAGCAGCTTGGGGGGCGGTAGCTCCTACGAGCAGTACTTC.

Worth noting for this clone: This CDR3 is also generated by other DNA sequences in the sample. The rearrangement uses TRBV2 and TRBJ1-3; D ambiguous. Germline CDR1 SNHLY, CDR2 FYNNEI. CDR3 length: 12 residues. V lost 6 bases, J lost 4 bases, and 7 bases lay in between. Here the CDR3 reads CASRGSGNTIYF. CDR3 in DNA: TGTGCCAGCAGGGGATCCGGAAACACCATATATTTT.

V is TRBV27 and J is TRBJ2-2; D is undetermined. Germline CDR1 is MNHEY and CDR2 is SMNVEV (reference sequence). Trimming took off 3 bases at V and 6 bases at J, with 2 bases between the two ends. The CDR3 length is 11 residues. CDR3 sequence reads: CASSFSGELFF. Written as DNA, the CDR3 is TGTGCCAGCAGTTTTTCCGGGGAGCTGTTTTTT.

CDR3 region: CAWSHGHNYGYTF. The CDR3 DNA reads TGTGCCTGGAGTCACGGACACAACTATGGCTACACCTTC. V gene TRBV30 combines with J gene TRBJ1-2; tentatively, D is TRBD1 (5 bases). Germline V lookup: CDR1 GTSNPN, CDR2 SVGIG (reference sequence). This CDR3 is built from 13 residues. The ends were cut back, 2 bases at V and 2 bases at J, with 9 bases in the middle.

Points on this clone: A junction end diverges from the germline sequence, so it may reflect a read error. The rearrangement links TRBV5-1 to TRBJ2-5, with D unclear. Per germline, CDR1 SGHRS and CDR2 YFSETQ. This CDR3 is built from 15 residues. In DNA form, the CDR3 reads TGCGCCAGCAGCTTGAACGTCGCGGCCCAAGGGACCCAGTACTTC. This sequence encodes CASSLNVAAQGTQYF. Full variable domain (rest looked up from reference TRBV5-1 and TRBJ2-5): KAGVTQTPRYLIKTRGQQVTLSCSPISGHRSVSWYQQTPGQGLQFLFEYFSETQRNKGNFPGRFSGRQFSNSRSEMNVSTLELGDSALYLCASSLNVAAQGTQYFGPGTRLLVL.

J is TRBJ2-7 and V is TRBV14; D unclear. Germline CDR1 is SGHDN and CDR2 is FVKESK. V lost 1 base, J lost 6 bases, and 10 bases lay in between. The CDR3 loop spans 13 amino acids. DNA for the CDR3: TGTGCCAGCAGCCAAGTGCAGATTTCCGAGCAGTACTTC. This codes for CASSQVQISEQYF. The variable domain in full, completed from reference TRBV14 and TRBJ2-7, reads EAGVTQFPSHSVIEKGQTVTLRCDPISGHDNLYWYRRVMGKEIKFLLHFVKESKQDESGMPNNRFLAERTGGTYSTLKVQPAELEDSGVYFCASSQVQISEQYFGPGTRLTVT.

The CDR3 nucleotides are TGTGCCAGCAGGCGGGCCATTACAATGAGGCAGTTCTTC. The encoded protein is CASRRAITMRQFF. This rearrangement joins TRBV12-3 or TRBV12-4 to TRBJ2-1; possibly TRBD2 for D (5 bases). The V end lost 6 bases, the J end lost 12 bases, and 18 bases lay between the germline ends. CDR3 length: 13 amino acids.

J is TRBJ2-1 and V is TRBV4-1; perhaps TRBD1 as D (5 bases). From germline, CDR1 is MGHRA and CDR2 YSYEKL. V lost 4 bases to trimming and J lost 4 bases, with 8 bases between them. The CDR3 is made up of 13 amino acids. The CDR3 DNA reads TGCGCCAGCAGCCCTGACAGTTACAATGAGCAGTTCTTC. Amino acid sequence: CASSPDSYNEQFF.

The CDR3 sequence: CASSLGGYNEQFF. The CDR3 region has the DNA TGTGCCAGCAGTTTAGGGGGGTACAATGAGCAGTTCTTC. V gene TRBV27 combines with J gene TRBJ2-1; the D gene is possibly TRBD2 (6 bases). CDR3 length equals 13 residues. Germline lookup yields CDR1 MNHEY and CDR2 SMNVEV (reference sequence). V lost 2 bases and J 4 bases, leaving 6 bases between the germline ends.

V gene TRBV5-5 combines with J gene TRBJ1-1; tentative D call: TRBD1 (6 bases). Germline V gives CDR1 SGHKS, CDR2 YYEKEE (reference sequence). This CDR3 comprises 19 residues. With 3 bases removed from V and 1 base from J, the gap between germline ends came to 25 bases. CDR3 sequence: CASSYPGQTLSLQNTEAFF. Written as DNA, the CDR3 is TGTGCCAGCAGCTATCCGGGACAAACATTGTCTCTTCAGAACACTGAAGCTTTCTTT.

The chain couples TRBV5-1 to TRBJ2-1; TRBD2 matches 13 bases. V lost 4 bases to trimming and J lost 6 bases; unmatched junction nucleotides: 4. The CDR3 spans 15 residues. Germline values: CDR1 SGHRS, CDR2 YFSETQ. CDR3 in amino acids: CASSRGLAGSNEQFF. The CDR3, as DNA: TGCGCCAGCAGCCGGGGACTAGCGGGAAGCAATGAGCAGTTCTTC.

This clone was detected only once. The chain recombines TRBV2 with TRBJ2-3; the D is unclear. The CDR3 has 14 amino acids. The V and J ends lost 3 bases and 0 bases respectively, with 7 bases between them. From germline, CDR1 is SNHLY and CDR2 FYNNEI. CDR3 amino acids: CASSEGTSTDTQYF. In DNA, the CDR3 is TGTGCCAGCAGTGAGGGTACTAGCACAGATACGCAGTATTTT.

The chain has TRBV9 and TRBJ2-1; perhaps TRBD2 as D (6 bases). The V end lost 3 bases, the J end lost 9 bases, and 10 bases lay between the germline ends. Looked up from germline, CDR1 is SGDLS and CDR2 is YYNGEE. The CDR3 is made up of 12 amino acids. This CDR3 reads CASSAGTFEQFF. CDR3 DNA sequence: TGTGCCAGCAGCGCCGGGACTTTTGAGCAGTTCTTC.